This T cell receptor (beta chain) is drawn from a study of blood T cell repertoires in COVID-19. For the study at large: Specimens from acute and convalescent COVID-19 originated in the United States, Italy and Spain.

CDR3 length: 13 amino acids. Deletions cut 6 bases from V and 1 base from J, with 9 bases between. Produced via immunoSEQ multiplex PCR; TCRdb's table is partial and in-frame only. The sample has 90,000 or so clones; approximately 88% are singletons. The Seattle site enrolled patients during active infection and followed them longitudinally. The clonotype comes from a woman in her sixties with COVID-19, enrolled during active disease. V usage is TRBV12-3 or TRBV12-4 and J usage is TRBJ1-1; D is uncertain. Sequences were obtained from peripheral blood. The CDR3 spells CASSLTENTEAFF. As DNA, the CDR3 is TGTGCCAGCAGCTTAACAGAGAACACTGAAGCTTTCTTT.